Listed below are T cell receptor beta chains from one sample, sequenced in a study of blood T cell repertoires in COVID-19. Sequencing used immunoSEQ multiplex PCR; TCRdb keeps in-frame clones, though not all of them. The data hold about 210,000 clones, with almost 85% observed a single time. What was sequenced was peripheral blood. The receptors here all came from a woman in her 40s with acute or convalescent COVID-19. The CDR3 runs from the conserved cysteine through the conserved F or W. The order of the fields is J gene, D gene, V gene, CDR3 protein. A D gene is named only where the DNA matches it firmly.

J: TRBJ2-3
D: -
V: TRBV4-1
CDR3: CASSQGAGDTQYF

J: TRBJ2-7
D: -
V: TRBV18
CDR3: CASSPRHLKDYEQYF

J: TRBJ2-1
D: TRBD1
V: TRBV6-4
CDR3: CASSFGQEGEQFF

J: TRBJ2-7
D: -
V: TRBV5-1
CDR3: CASSSQETGVQYF

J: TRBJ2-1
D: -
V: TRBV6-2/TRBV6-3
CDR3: CASSWGDRDGNEQFF

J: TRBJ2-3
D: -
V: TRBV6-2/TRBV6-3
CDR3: CASSGTRGRGYTDTQYF

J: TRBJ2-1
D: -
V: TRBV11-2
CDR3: CASSSTSGGAEQFF

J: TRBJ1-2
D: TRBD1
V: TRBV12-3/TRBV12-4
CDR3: CASSPDRDRGYTF

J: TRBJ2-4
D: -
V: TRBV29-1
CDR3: CSVEEEKNIQYF

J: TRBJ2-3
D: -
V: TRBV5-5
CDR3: CASNQLATDTQYF

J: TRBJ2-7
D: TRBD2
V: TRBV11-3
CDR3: CASSPAGGARQYF

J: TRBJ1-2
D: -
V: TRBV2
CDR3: CASSLDSPFYGYTF

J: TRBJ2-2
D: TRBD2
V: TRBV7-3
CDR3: CASSSTSGGRTGELFF

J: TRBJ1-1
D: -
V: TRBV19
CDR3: CASSIELKNTEAFF

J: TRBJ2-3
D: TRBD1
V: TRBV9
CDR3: CASSPETGGDTQYF

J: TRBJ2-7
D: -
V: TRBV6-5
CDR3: CASSYRGGGTYEQYF

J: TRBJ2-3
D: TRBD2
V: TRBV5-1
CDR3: CASSLEERGGVPDTQYF

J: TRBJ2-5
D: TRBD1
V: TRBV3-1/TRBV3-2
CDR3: CASSPQAQQGAGETQYF

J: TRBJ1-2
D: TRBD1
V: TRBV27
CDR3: CASRQNRGRGYTF

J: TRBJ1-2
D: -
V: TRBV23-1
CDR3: CASSQKVRSIIRNYGYTF

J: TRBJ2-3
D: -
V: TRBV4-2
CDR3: CASSQRTGGDTQYF

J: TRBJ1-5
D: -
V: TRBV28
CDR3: CASRTTDLSNQPQHF

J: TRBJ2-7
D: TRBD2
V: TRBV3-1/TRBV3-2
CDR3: CASSQARTSGRKNEQYF

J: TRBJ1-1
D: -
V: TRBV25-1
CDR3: CATRASGGKAEAFF

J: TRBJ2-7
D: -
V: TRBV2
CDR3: CASRERDINYEQYF

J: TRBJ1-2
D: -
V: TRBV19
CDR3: CASSEGLLGYGYTF

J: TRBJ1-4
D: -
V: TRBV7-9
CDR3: CASISERTDGEKLFF

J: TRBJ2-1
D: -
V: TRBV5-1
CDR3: CASSPVITGYNEQFF

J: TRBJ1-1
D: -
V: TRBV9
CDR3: CASSPLLNTEAFF

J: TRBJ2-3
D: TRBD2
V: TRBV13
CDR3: CASSLPSGGSPDTQYF

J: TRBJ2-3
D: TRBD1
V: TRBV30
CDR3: CASGTGGNTQYF

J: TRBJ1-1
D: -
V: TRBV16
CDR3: CASSQSTGTTEAFF

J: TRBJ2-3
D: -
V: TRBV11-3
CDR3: CASSLTAHRGDTQYF

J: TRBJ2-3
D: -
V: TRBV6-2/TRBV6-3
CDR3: CASSPNSNTGDSTDTQYF

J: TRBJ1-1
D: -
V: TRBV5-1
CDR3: CASSLAWGLEAFF

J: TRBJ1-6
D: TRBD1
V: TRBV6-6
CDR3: CASSFGTGEHSPLHF

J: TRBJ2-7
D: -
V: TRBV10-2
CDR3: CASSERGGGYEQYF

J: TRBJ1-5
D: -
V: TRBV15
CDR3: CATSLRRTGRRPQHF

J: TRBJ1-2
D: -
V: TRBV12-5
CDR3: CASGLFPGAGYTF

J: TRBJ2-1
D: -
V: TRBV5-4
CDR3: CASSLVAPANEQFF

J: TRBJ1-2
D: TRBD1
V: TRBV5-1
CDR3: CASSLELGTGAYGYTF

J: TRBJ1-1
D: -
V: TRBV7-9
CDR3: CASSFLYEREAFF

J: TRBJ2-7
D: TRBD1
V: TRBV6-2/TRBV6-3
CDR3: CASSSDRVEQYF

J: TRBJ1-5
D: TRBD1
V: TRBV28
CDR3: CASSPRTGEAIQPQHF

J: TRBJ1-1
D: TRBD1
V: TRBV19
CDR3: CASSIARTGPAIEAFF

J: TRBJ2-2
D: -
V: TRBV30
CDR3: CAWSGEFTGELFF

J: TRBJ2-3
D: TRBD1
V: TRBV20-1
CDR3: CSASDRGRDTQYF

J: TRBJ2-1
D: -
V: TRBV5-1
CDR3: CASSLLLNLEDREQFF

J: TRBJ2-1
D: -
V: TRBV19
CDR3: CASSIFPGSPPYNEQFF

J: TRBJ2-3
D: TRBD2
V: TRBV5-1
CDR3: CASSPGGVADTQYF

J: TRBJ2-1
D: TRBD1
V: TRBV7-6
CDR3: CASSPTGSGREQFF

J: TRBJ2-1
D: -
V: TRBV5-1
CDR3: CASSPSGDTYNEQFF

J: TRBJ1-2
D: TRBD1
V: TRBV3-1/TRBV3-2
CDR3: CASSQGQGVSGYTF

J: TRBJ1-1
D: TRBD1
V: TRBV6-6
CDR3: CASSYPTGTNTEAFF

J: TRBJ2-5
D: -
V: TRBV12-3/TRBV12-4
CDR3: CASSLRGETQYF

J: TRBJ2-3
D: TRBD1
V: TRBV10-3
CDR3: CAISETGGSGTDTQYF

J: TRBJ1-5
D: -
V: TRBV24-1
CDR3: CATSGGGKGLDSQPQHF

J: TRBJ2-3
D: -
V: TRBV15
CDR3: CATSRDSNTDTQYF

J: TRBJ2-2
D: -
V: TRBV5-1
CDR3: CASSLVDRNTGELFF